What follows are 25 T cell receptor beta chains derived from one specimen sequenced in a study of blood T cell repertoires in COVID-19. Assay used: immunoSEQ multiplex PCR; TCRdb lists only in-frame clones, some missing. The top ten clones hold about 1.7% of a sample with roughly 200,000 clones, 88% of them seen once. The sample consisted of peripheral blood. Source of these receptors: a man in his sixties or seventies with acute or convalescent COVID-19.

Remarks on this clone: An end of the junction does not agree with germline; a read error may underlie this. Written as DNA, the CDR3 is TGTGCCAGCAGGGAAGACAGATTATTAAACTATGGCTACACCTTC. Protein sequence: CASREDRLLNYGYTF. The chain carries TRBV6-1 and TRBJ1-2; possible D gene TRBD1, 5 bases. The germline V gene has CDR1 MNHNS and CDR2 SASEGT. The CDR3 spans 15 residues.

CDR3 bases: TGTGCCAGCAGCCCTAAGGGACTATTTTTTAATGAGCAGTTCTTC. As protein: CASSPKGLFFNEQFF. The chain couples TRBV13 to TRBJ2-1; 7 bases align to TRBD2. The V gene end was trimmed by 5 bases and the J gene end by 7 bases; junction bases not matched to a gene: 11. This CDR3 has 15 residues. In germline, CDR1 is PRHDT, CDR2 FYEKMQ (reference sequence). The whole variable domain, remainder taken from reference TRBV13 and TRBJ2-1, is AAGVIQSPRHLIKEKRETATLKCYPIPRHDTVYWYQQGPGQDPQFLISFYEKMQSDKGSIPDRFSAQQFSDYHSELNMSSLELGDSALYFCASSPKGLFFNEQFFGPGTRLTVL.

The J gene is TRBJ1-2, the V gene TRBV18, with D hard to call. CDR1 is KGHSH, CDR2 LQKENI, per germline. CDR3 size: 15 residues. V lost 4 bases to trimming and J lost 4 bases, with 16 bases between them. The CDR3 DNA is TGTGCCAGCTCACTCGGAAGTGGGCAGGTCTATGGCTACACCTTC. It codes for CASSLGSGQVYGYTF. The entire variable domain, with the rest obtained from reference TRBV18 and TRBJ1-2, is as follows: NAGVMQNPRHLVRRRGQEARLRCSPMKGHSHVYWYRQLPEEGLKFMVYLQKENIIDESGMPKERFSAEFPKEGPSILRIQQVVRGDSAAYFCASSLGSGQVYGYTFGSGTRLTVV.

As regards this clone: Additional DNA sequences in this sample encode the identical CDR3. This chain links TRBV6-2 or TRBV6-3 with TRBJ1-5, with 7 positions matching TRBD1. V shed 5 bases and J 0 bases; nucleotides not matched to a gene: 10. Germline CDR1 is MNHEY and CDR2 is SVGEGT. This CDR3 has 17 amino acids. This chain's CDR3 is CASSLDRRPNSNQPQHF. CDR3 DNA sequence: TGTGCCAGCAGTCTGGACAGGCGACCGAATAGCAATCAGCCCCAGCATTTT.

For the CDR3, the DNA is TGCGCCAGCAGCCGAGGACAGTTGGGTTATGGCTACACCTTC. This gives the protein CASSRGQLGYGYTF. This chain connects TRBV5-1 to TRBJ1-2, with a possible D match to TRBD1 (6 bases). The V gene lost 4 bases and the J gene lost 5 bases, with 15 bases spanning the gap. This CDR3 has 14 amino acids. Germline values: CDR1 SGHRS, CDR2 YFSETQ.

This rearrangement joins TRBV12-3 or TRBV12-4 to TRBJ2-5; tentatively, D is TRBD2 (6 bases). This CDR3 contains 13 residues. Trimming cost V 1 base and J 5 bases, with 8 bases left between them. The CDR3 DNA reads as TGTGCCAGCAGTTTAGTAGGGAGGGAGACCCAGTACTTC. Its protein product is CASSLVGRETQYF.

The gene calls are TRBV6-4 and TRBJ2-1, with TRBD2 matching over 11 bases. In germline, CDR1 is MRHNA, CDR2 SNTAGT. This CDR3 spans 14 amino acids. V lost 5 bases and J lost 8; bases outside the gene matches: 5. The CDR3 DNA is TGTGCCAGCAGTACCGGGACTAGCGGCGATGAGCAGTTCTTC. It encodes CASSTGTSGDEQFF.

The genes are TRBV6-6 and TRBJ1-2; 10 nucleotides agree with TRBD1. Per germline, CDR1 MNHNY and CDR2 SVGAGI (reference sequence). The CDR3 sequence is 13 residues long. Losses at the gene ends were 5 bases for V and 8 bases for J; bases not matched to a gene: 5. The CDR3 DNA reads as TGTGCCAGCAGTACAGGACAGGGGGAGGGCTACACCTTC. This encodes CASSTGQGEGYTF.

This clone showed up just once. J is TRBJ2-3 and V is TRBV15; TRBD2 agrees at 11 bases. In germline, CDR1 is LNHNV, CDR2 YYDKDF (reference sequence). The CDR3 sequence is 18 residues long. The V and J ends lost 8 bases and 1 base, in that order; junction bases with no gene match: 14. CDR3 DNA: TGTGCCACCGCTCCCGGGCTAGCGGGAGGCGGAGGCACAGATACGCAGTATTTT. Its protein is CATAPGLAGGGGTDTQYF.

The J gene is TRBJ2-1, the V gene TRBV19; 9 bases are shared with TRBD1. V shed 4 bases and J 0 bases; nucleotides not matched to a gene: 1. Germline CDR1 LNHDA, CDR2 SQIVND (reference sequence). There are 15 residues in the CDR3. This CDR3 reads CASSKQGASYNEQFF. The CDR3, as DNA: TGTGCCAGTAGTAAACAGGGGGCCTCCTACAATGAGCAGTTCTTC.

This clone was found a few times. V usage is TRBV12-2 and J usage is TRBJ1-1; the listed D gene, TRBD1, was not tested against the DNA. TRBV12-2 corresponds to a pseudogene. The CDR3 sequence is 14 residues long. The CDR3 reads CASRPDTENTEAFF. The CDR3 DNA reads as TGTGCAAGTCGGCCGGACACGGAGAACACTGAAGCTTTCTTT.

The chain couples TRBV12-3 or TRBV12-4 to TRBJ2-1; D unresolved. The V gene lost 3 bases and the J gene lost 3 bases, with 6 bases spanning the gap. The CDR3 consists of 13 residues. Here the CDR3 reads CASSFNNYNEQFF. Here the CDR3 DNA reads TGTGCCAGCAGTTTCAACAACTACAATGAGCAGTTCTTC.

The chain couples TRBV5-1 to TRBJ2-1, with TRBD2 identical over 11 bases. V shed 4 bases and J 3 bases; nucleotides not matched to a gene: 9. Germline-derived CDR1 and CDR2 are SGHRS and YFSETQ. There are 17 residues in the CDR3. Here the CDR3 reads CASSLTSGRNGYNEQFF. The CDR3 nucleotides read TGCGCCAGCAGCCTTACTAGCGGGAGAAACGGCTACAATGAGCAGTTCTTC.

The gene calls are TRBV9 and TRBJ2-1, with a possible D match to TRBD2 (6 bases). The ends were cut back, 4 bases at V and 8 bases at J, with 19 bases in the middle. CDR3 length: 15 residues. Germline CDR1 is SGDLS and CDR2 is YYNGEE. CDR3: CASSFRDSLGHEQFF. The CDR3 DNA is TGTGCCAGCAGCTTCCGGGACTCCCTGGGGCATGAGCAGTTCTTC.

As for this clone: A read error may account for a junction end that differs from germline. The rearrangement uses TRBV5-4 and TRBJ1-2, with 8 bases identical to TRBD1. Germline V gene lookup returns CDR1 SGHNT and CDR2 YYREEE (reference sequence). The CDR3 sequence is 13 residues long. This chain's CDR3 is CASSPRGQVSSVF. The CDR3 region has the DNA TGTGCCAGCAGCCCCAGGGGACAGGTCTCGAGTGTATTC.

The gene calls are TRBV5-1 and TRBJ2-7; possibly TRBD1 for D (6 bases). CDR1 and CDR2 from the germline V gene are SGHRS and YFSETQ. This CDR3 is built from 15 residues. Trimming pared 2 bases from V and 2 bases from J, leaving 14 bases between. The CDR3 region is CASSFQTGPAYEQYF. CDR3 DNA sequence: TGCGCCAGCAGCTTTCAAACAGGGCCAGCCTACGAGCAGTACTTC.

This clone was detected a few times. The genes are TRBV18 and TRBJ2-7; 11 nucleotides match TRBD2. The germline CDR1 and CDR2 sequences are KGHSH and LQKENI. The CDR3 covers 15 residues. The V and J ends lost 5 bases and 2 bases, in that order; junction bases with no gene match: 5. In nucleotides, the CDR3 is TGTGCCAGCTCAGTCGGGACTAGCGGCACCTACGAGCAGTACTTC. This encodes CASSVGTSGTYEQYF.

The CDR3 DNA reads TGTGCCAGCAGGCACAGGGTAAGCACTGAAGCTTTCTTT. Amino acids: CASRHRVSTEAFF. The chain has TRBV25-1 and TRBJ1-1, with D tentatively TRBD1 (6 bases). V lost 6 bases and J 4 bases, leaving 12 bases between the germline ends. The CDR3 runs to 13 residues. Germline CDR1 reads MGHDK; CDR2 reads SYGVNS.

The chain couples TRBV4-3 to TRBJ1-1; D not resolved. The germline V and J ends were trimmed by 3 bases and 2 bases, with 10 bases remaining between them. CDR3 length equals 14 residues. Per germline, CDR1 LGHNA and CDR2 YSLEER. CDR3 sequence: CASSHEGINTEAFF. As DNA, the CDR3 is TGCGCCAGCAGCCATGAGGGTATAAACACTGAAGCTTTCTTT.

The rearrangement joins TRBV5-1 to TRBJ2-3; unclear D gene. This CDR3 has 14 residues. Germline CDR1 is SGHRS and CDR2 is YFSETQ. V lost 0 bases to trimming and J lost 2 bases, with 7 bases between them. CDR3 sequence reads: CASSLEQLTDTQYF. The CDR3 DNA follows: TGCGCCAGCAGCTTGGAACAGCTCACAGATACGCAGTATTTT.

The J gene is TRBJ2-4, the V gene TRBV5-4; 8 bases match TRBD1. Germline loops: CDR1 SGHNT, CDR2 YYREEE (reference sequence). The CDR3 spans 14 residues. J lost 9 bases, V lost 2 bases, and 7 bases had no gene match. The CDR3 DNA reads as TGTGCCAGCAGCTTTCAGCAGGGGGCTGGCATTCAGTACTTC. This codes for CASSFQQGAGIQYF.

The chain links TRBV3-1 (or the pseudogene TRBV3-2) to TRBJ2-1, with D perhaps matching TRBD1 (5 bases). In germline, CDR1 is LGHDT, CDR2 YNNKEL (reference sequence). The CDR3 contains 13 residues. Trimming stripped 5 bases from V and 10 bases from J, with 15 bases between. The CDR3, as DNA: TGTGCCAGCAGCAACAAGGGGATTCGGGAGCAGTTCTTC. It encodes CASSNKGIREQFF.

This CDR3 is CAGRYRSSQPQHF. The CDR3 DNA reads as TGTGCCGGCCGTTACAGGTCATCCCAGCCCCAGCATTTT. The chain recombines TRBV21-1 with TRBJ1-5; the table's D call, TRBD1, has no DNA check behind it. TRBV21-1 is described as a pseudogene. This CDR3 has 13 residues.

The chain carries TRBV13 and TRBJ1-1; D might be TRBD1 (5 bases). The CDR3 totals 14 residues. The ends were cut back, 5 bases at V and 11 bases at J, with 21 bases in the middle. Germline values: CDR1 PRHDT, CDR2 FYEKMQ (reference sequence). The CDR3 is CASSPSGGGDVAFF. In DNA, the CDR3 is TGTGCCAGCAGCCCGAGCGGGGGGGGAGACGTGGCTTTCTTT. The whole variable domain, remainder taken from reference TRBV13 and TRBJ1-1, is AAGVIQSPRHLIKEKRETATLKCYPIPRHDTVYWYQQGPGQDPQFLISFYEKMQSDKGSIPDRFSAQQFSDYHSELNMSSLELGDSALYFCASSPSGGGDVAFFGQGTRLTVV.

The CDR3 here is CATSDSAGPFYNEQFF. CDR3 sequence (DNA): TGTGCCACCAGTGATAGTGCGGGACCCTTCTACAATGAGCAGTTCTTC. The chain is built from TRBV24-1 and TRBJ2-1; tentatively, D is TRBD2 (6 bases). Trimming cost V 3 bases and J 3 bases, with 14 bases left between them. Germline assignment: CDR1 KGHDR and CDR2 SFDVKD. This CDR3 spans 16 amino acids.